This T cell receptor beta chain was sequenced during a study of shared clonotypes between healthy human individuals. Study-wide points: When compared with the clonotypes that were shared by all four sorted-subset donors, the non-shared clonotypes turned out to have lower generation probabilities. In this cohort, only blood was sampled, and tissue repertoires likely differ.

This table comes from immunoSEQ multiplex PCR, and its TCRdb copy is limited to in-frame clones, with some not included. The sample yields about 730,000 clones, roughly two thirds seen once. This CDR3 comprises 18 residues. In the case of this clone: Its antigen remains unknown.

The sequenced sample consisted of memory CD4+ T cells sorted from blood. Subset indicated: CD45RA-negative fraction. This chain uses TRBV21-1 with TRBJ1-3. TRBV21-1 is an annotated pseudogene. The receptor's source is a woman younger than 45 in good health. The chain's CDR3 is CASSKQTFGLDSGNTIYF. CDR3 in DNA: TGTGCCAGCAGCAAACAAACTTTCGGGCTTGACTCTGGAAACACCATATATTTT.